The sample holds a few counts of the clone carrying this T cell receptor beta chain. The TCR alpha and TCR beta cDNA libraries, bearing sample barcodes and UMIs, were generated by 5'RACE using constant-segment primers. Each CDR3 protein is one row after TCRdb ran MiXCR on the 5' RACE reads. This sample has about 150,000 distinct CDR3 sequences; 20% to 25% occur once, and the top ten carry about 24%. The data derive from a study of T-cell memory formation after mild COVID-19. V lost 5 bases and J lost 6, with 21 bases in between. Germline lookup yields CDR1 MNHNS and CDR2 SASEGT. The length of the CDR3 is 16 residues.

This clonotype was sampled from an adult woman who had mild COVID-19 (a few samples of this study predate the infection). Cell type and time point are not known. This chain joins TRBV6-1 and TRBJ2-3; D is perhaps TRBD2 (8 bases). What was sequenced was PBMCs or a T cell subset sorted from them (not recorded which). CDR3 amino acids: CASSHGTEPGGDTQYF. CDR3 DNA: TGTGCCAGCAGTCACGGGACAGAACCGGGAGGGGATACGCAGTATTTT.